Listed below are T cell receptor beta chains from one sample, sequenced in a study of a mutant IDH1 vaccine in newly diagnosed glioma. Assay used: immunoSEQ multiplex PCR; TCRdb lists only in-frame clones, some missing. The data contain around 100,000 clones, roughly 90% of them singletons. These receptors' antigens are unknown. The sequencing here drew on PBMCs, taken from a glioma patient whose treatment included an IDH1 peptide vaccine. The source is a woman aged 50 to 60 with glioma. The CDR3 runs from the conserved cysteine through the conserved F or W. The D gene is left open where the match is weak. Rows may omit the clone size; those that give it use once, few, many or a size class.

once	TRBD2	TRBJ2-1	TRBV5-1	CASSLKTSGIPYNEQFF	TGCGCCAGCAGCTTGAAAACTAGCGGGATTCCTTACAATGAGCAGTTCTTC
NA	NA	TRBJ2-7	TRBV5-1	CASSLGFGSYEQYF	TGCGCCAGCAGCTTAGGCTTTGGGAGCTACGAGCAGTACTTC
NA	NA	TRBJ1-5	TRBV7-8	CASSPSSGGYQPQHF	TGTGCCAGCAGCCCCAGTTCCGGAGGATATCAGCCCCAGCATTTT
NA	NA	TRBJ2-1	TRBV27	CASSPRFTGNNEQFF	TGTGCCAGCAGTCCCCGTTTTACGGGGAACAATGAGCAGTTCTTC
NA	TRBD1	TRBJ2-2	TRBV19	CASSIRRGQGAGELFF	TGTGCCAGTAGTATAAGGCGAGGACAGGGGGCCGGGGAGCTGTTTTTT
NA	NA	TRBJ2-3	TRBV9	CASSAEGEDTQYF	TGTGCCAGCAGCGCCGAGGGGGAAGATACGCAGTATTTT
NA	TRBD1	TRBJ2-6	TRBV5-1	CASSAGTGASGANVLTF	TGCGCCAGCAGCGCCGGGACAGGCGCCTCTGGGGCCAACGTCCTGACTTTC
few	TRBD1	TRBJ1-5	TRBV7-6	CASSLGSGTGKNQPQHF	TGTGCCAGCAGCTTAGGTTCCGGGACAGGGAAGAATCAGCCCCAGCATTTT
once	TRBD1	TRBJ1-4	TRBV9	CASSPSTGEVKLFF	TGTGCCAGCAGCCCCTCGACAGGGGAGGTAAAACTGTTTTTT
NA	NA	TRBJ1-5	TRBV4-1	CASSPITGSYSNQPQHF	TGCGCCAGCAGCCCAATTACAGGGAGTTATAGCAATCAGCCCCAGCATTTT
NA	TRBD2	TRBJ2-5	TRBV5-4	CASSLVSGRYGETQYF	TGTGCCAGCAGCTTGGTGAGCGGGAGGTATGGAGAGACCCAGTACTTC
NA	NA	TRBJ2-6	TRBV2	CASSEQGANVLTF	TGTGCCAGCAGTGAACAGGGGGCCAACGTCCTGACTTTC
NA	TRBD1	TRBJ1-5	TRBV30	CAWKRTTTGGGFSNQPQHF	TGTGCCTGGAAACGGACGACTACAGGGGGAGGTTTCAGCAATCAGCCCCAGCATTTT
NA	NA	TRBJ2-1	TRBV10-3	CAISDVLARANEQFF	TGTGCCATCAGTGATGTGCTAGCGAGGGCAAATGAGCAGTTCTTC
NA	NA	TRBJ2-3	TRBV28	CASTQGRGTQYF	TGTGCCAGCACTCAGGGGAGAGGTACGCAGTATTTT
NA	TRBD1	TRBJ1-2	TRBV6-1	CASTLQGVGHYGYTF	TGTGCCAGCACCCTGCAGGGGGTCGGTCACTATGGCTACACCTTC
NA	NA	TRBJ1-5	TRBV1	CTSSQDQPSFGNQPQHF	TGCACCAGCAGCCAAGATCAACCTTCCTTTGGGAATCAGCCCCAGCATTTT
NA	NA	TRBJ1-2	TRBV6-6	CASSFSEGGGGYTF	TGTGCCAGCAGTTTTTCCGAGGGCGGGGGTGGCTACACCTTC
few	NA	TRBJ2-1	TRBV5-3	CARSAVVHEQFF	TGTGCCAGAAGCGCGGTTGTGCATGAGCAGTTCTTC
NA	TRBD1	TRBJ1-1	TRBV28	CASTERTGTEAFF	TGTGCCAGCACCGAACGGACAGGGACTGAAGCTTTCTTT
NA	NA	TRBJ2-7	TRBV27	CASSSGDSNEQYF	TGTGCCAGCAGTTCAGGCGACAGCAACGAGCAGTACTTC
NA	NA	TRBJ2-3	TRBV5-4	CASSLVGVLDTQYF	TGTGCCAGCAGCTTGGTGGGGGTGTTAGATACGCAGTATTTT
NA	NA	TRBJ2-7	TRBV6-5	CASSYTGSYEQYF	TGTGCCAGCAGTTACACAGGGTCCTACGAGCAGTACTTC
NA	TRBD1	TRBJ1-2	TRBV5-8	CASSRGTALYRNYGYTF	TGTGCCAGCAGCCGAGGGACAGCTTTATATAGAAACTATGGCTACACCTTC
NA	NA	TRBJ1-2	TRBV2	CAQNGGRDYGYTF	TGTGCCCAGAACGGCGGACGGGATTATGGCTACACCTTC
NA	NA	TRBJ2-5	TRBV5-1	CASSLEAVGFGETQYF	TGCGCCAGCAGCTTGGAGGCGGTGGGGTTTGGAGAGACCCAGTACTTC
once	NA	TRBJ1-1	TRBV5-8	CASSPGTGGWAPAFF	TGTGCCAGCAGCCCTGGTACGGGGGGCTGGGCCCCGGCTTTCTTT
NA	TRBD1	TRBJ2-3	TRBV5-6	CASSSRTGGGDTQYF	TGTGCCAGCAGCTCCAGGACAGGGGGAGGGGATACGCAGTATTTT
NA	NA	TRBJ1-2	TRBV27	CASRAGRRNGYTF	TGTGCCAGCAGAGCCGGGAGGAGAAATGGCTACACCTTC
NA	NA	TRBJ1-6	TRBV7-2	CASSLQGRVNSPLHF	TGTGCCAGCAGCTTACAGGGGCGGGTGAATTCACCCCTCCACTTT
NA	TRBD2	TRBJ2-1	TRBV11-2	CASRDLAGSYNEQFF	TGTGCCAGCAGAGACCTAGCGGGCTCCTACAATGAGCAGTTCTTC
once	NA	TRBJ1-1	TRBV19	CASSMRTGANTEAFF	TGTGCCAGTAGTATGAGAACAGGAGCGAACACTGAAGCTTTCTTT
NA	NA	TRBJ2-1	TRBV27	CASSYDYRSYNEQFF	TGTGCCAGCAGCTATGACTACCGCTCCTACAATGAGCAGTTCTTC
NA	NA	TRBJ2-2	TRBV7-3	CASSLREGQDTGELFF	TGTGCCAGCAGCTTACGTGAGGGGCAGGACACCGGGGAGCTGTTTTTT
NA	NA	TRBJ2-4	TRBV15	CATSRDRGANIQYF	TGTGCCACCAGCAGAGATAGGGGGGCAAACATTCAGTACTTC
once	TRBD1	TRBJ2-3	TRBV19	CASNTGQGVIDTQYF	TGTGCCAGTAACACTGGACAGGGGGTCATAGATACGCAGTATTTT